The clone carrying this TCR beta chain has only one observation. Its matching antigen is unknown. The table came from immunoSEQ multiplex PCR; TCRdb's copy has only in-frame clones and leaves some out. The profile covers tens of thousands of clones, with about 90% appearing a single time and about 18% taken by the ten largest. The data were obtained in a study of T cell responses to AZD1222 COVID-19 vaccine. The germline gives CDR1 SGHVS, CDR2 FQNEAQ. Trimming took 5 bases from V and 8 from J, leaving 13 bases between them. The CDR3 spans 13 residues. Study conclusions and caveats: Clonal diversity was possibly underestimated, and white British individuals and females predominated among donors. Regions 160-218 and 743-854 held dominance among vaccine-associated CD4 TCRs, which spanned spike. Unmutated regions of variants are reportedly targeted by nearly half of spike-specific TCRs. Spike-specific TCR breadth and depth were elevated following two AZD1222 doses.

This TCR derives from an adult in good health. The V gene is TRBV7-8, the J gene TRBJ2-1; the D gene is possibly TRBD2 (6 bases). Source: peripheral blood, taken on day 0 of AZD1222 vaccination. As DNA, the CDR3 is TGTGCCAGCAGCAACCCCGGGACTGATGAGCAGTTCTTC. Translation gives CASSNPGTDEQFF.